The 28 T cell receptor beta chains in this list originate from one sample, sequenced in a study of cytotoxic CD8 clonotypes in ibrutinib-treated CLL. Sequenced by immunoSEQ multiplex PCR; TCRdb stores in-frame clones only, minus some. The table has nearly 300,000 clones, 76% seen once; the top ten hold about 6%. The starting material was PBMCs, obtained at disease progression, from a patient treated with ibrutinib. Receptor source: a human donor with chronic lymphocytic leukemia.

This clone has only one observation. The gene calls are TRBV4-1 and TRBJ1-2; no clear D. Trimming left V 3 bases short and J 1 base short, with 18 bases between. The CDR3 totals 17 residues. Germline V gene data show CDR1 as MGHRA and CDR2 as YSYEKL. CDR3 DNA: TGCGCCAGCAGCCAGTGGCCCCAAGGGAGTGGTAACTATGGCTACACCTTC. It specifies CASSQWPQGSGNYGYTF.

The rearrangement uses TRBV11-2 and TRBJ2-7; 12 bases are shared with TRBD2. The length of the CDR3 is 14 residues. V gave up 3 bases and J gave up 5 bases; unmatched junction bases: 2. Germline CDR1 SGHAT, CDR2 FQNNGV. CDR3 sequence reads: CASSLLAGGDEQYF. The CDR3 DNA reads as TGTGCCAGCAGCTTGCTAGCGGGAGGGGACGAGCAGTACTTC.

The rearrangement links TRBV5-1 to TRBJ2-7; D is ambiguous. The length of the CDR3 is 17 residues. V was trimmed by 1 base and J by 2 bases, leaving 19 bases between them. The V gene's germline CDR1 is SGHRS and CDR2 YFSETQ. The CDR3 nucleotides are TGCGCCAGCAGCTTGTCGAAAACAGCTCTCCGGACCTACGAGCAGTACTTC. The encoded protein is CASSLSKTALRTYEQYF. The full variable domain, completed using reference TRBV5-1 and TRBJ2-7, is KAGVTQTPRYLIKTRGQQVTLSCSPISGHRSVSWYQQTPGQGLQFLFEYFSETQRNKGNFPGRFSGRQFSNSRSEMNVSTLELGDSALYLCASSLSKTALRTYEQYFGPGTRLTVT.

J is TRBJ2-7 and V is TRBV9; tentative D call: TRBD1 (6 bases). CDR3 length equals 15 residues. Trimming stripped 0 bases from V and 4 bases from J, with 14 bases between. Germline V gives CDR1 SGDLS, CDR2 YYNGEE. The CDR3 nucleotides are TGTGCCAGCAGCGTAGATGGGGGCACTATGTACGAGCAGTACTTC. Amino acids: CASSVDGGTMYEQYF.

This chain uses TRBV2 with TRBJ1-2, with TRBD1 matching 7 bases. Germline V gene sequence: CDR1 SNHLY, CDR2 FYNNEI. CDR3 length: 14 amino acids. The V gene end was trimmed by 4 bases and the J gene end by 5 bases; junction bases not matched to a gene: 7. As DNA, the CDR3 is TGTGCCAGCAGTGCCGGACAGGTTTGGTATGGCTACACCTTC. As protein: CASSAGQVWYGYTF. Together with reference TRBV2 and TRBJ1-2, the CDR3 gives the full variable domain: EPEVTQTPSHQVTQMGQEVILRCVPISNHLYFYWYRQILGQKVEFLVSFYNNEISEKSEIFDDQFSVERPDGSNFTLKIRSTKLEDSAMYFCASSAGQVWYGYTFGSGTRLTVV.

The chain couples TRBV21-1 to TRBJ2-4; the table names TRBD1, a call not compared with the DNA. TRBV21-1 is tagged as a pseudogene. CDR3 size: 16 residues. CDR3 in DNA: TGTGCCAGCAGCAAAGGTACAGGAAGAGCCAAAAACATTCAGTACTTC. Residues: CASSKGTGRAKNIQYF.

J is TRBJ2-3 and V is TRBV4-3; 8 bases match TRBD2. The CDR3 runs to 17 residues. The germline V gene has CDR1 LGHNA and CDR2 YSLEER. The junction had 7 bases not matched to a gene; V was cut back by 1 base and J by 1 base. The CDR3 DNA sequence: TGCGCCAGCAGCCAAGTGGGGCGGGAGGCTCGCACAGATACGCAGTATTTT. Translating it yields CASSQVGREARTDTQYF.

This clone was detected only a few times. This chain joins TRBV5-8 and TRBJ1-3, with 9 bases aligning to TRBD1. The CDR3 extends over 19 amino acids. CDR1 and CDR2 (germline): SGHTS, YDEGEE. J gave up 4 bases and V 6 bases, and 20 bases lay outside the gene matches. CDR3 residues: CASIRWGWVTGGIGNTIYF. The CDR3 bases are TGTGCCAGCATCCGATGGGGCTGGGTGACAGGGGGAATAGGAAACACCATATATTTT.

This CDR3 reads CASQGSSSYNEQFF. CDR3 sequence (DNA): TGTGCCAGTCAGGGGTCGAGCTCCTACAATGAGCAGTTCTTC. The chain joins TRBV27 to TRBJ2-1, with a tentative D call TRBD1 (6 bases). The CDR3 length is 14 residues. The V gene lost 9 bases and the J gene lost 0 bases, with 12 bases spanning the gap. Per the germline V gene, CDR1 is MNHEY and CDR2 is SMNVEV (reference sequence).

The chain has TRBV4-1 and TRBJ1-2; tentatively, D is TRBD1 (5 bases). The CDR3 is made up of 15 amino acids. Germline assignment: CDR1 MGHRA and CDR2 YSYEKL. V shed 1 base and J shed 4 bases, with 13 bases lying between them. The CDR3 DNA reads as TGCGCCAGCAGCCAAGTTGGGGCCCTCTTCTATGGCTACACCTTC. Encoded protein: CASSQVGALFYGYTF.

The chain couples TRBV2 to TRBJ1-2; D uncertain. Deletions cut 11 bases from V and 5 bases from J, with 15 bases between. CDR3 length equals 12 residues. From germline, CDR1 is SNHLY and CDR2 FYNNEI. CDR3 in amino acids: CAGPSTAYGYTF. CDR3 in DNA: TGTGCCGGGCCGTCAACGGCATATGGCTACACCTTC.

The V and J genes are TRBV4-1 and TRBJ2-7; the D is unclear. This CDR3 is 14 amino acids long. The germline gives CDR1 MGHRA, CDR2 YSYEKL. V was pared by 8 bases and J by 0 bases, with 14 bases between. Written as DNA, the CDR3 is TGCGCCAGCTCTAGTGGGCGGAGCTCCTACGAGCAGTACTTC. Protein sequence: CASSSGRSSYEQYF.

In DNA form, the CDR3 reads TGTGCCAGCAGAATGAGAGGGGCGGGGGATACGCAGTATTTT. This encodes CASRMRGAGDTQYF. The chain combines TRBV2 with TRBJ2-3; possibly TRBD2 for D (6 bases). From germline, CDR1 is SNHLY and CDR2 FYNNEI. The ends were cut back, 6 bases at V and 6 bases at J, with 16 bases in the middle. CDR3 size: 14 residues.

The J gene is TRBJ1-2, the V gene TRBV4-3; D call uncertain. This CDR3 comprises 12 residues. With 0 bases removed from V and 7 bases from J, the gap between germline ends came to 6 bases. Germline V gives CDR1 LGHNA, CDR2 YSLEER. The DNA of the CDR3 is TGCGCCAGCAGCCAAGATCGTGGTGGCTACACCTTC. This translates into CASSQDRGGYTF.

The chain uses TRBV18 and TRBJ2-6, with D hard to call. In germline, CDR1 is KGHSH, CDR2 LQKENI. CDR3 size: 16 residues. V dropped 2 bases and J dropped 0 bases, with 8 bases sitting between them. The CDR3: CASSPGISSGANVLTF. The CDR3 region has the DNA TGTGCCAGCTCACCAGGGATCTCCTCTGGGGCCAACGTCCTGACTTTC.

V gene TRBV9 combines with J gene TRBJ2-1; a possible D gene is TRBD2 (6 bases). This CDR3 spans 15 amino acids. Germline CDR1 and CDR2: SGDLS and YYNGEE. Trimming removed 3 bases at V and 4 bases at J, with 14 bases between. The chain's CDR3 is CASSARASEYNEQFF. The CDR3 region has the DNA TGTGCCAGCAGCGCCCGGGCTAGCGAGTACAATGAGCAGTTCTTC.

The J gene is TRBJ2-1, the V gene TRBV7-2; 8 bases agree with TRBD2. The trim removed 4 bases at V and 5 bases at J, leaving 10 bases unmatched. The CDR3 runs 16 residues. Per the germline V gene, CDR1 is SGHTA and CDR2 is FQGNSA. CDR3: CASSSPRLAGDNEQFF. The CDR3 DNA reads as TGTGCCAGCAGCTCACCCCGGCTAGCGGGTGACAATGAGCAGTTCTTC.

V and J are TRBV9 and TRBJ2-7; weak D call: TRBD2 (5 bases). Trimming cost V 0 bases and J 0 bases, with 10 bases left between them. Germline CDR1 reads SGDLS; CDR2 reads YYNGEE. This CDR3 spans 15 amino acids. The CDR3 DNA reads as TGTGCCAGCAGCGTAGCAGCGGCCCACTCCTACGAGCAGTACTTC. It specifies CASSVAAAHSYEQYF.

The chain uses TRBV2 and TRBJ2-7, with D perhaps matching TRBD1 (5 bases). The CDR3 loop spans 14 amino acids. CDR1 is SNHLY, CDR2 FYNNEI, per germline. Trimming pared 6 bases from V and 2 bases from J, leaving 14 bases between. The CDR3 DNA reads TGTGCCAGCAGCGCAGGGATCTTGACCTACGAGCAGTACTTC. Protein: CASSAGILTYEQYF. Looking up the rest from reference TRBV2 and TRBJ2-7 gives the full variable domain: EPEVTQTPSHQVTQMGQEVILRCVPISNHLYFYWYRQILGQKVEFLVSFYNNEISEKSEIFDDQFSVERPDGSNFTLKIRSTKLEDSAMYFCASSAGILTYEQYFGPGTRLTVT.

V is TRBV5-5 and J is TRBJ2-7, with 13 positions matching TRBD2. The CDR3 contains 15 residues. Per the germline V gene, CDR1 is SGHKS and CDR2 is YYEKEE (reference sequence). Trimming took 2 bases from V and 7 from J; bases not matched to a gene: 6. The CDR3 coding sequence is TGTGCCAGCAGCTTTACGACTAGCGGGAGGAGGGAGCAGTACTTC. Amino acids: CASSFTTSGRREQYF.

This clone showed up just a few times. The DNA of the CDR3 is TGTGCCAGTAGCCCCCAGGGACAGGGGATGGGACGACCCCAGCATTTT. Translation: CASSPQGQGMGRPQHF. The chain couples TRBV19 to TRBJ1-5, with TRBD1 matching 10 bases. Germline CDR1 reads LNHDA; CDR2 reads SQIVND (reference sequence). The CDR3 is 16 amino acids. With 6 bases clipped from V and 10 bases from J, the junction kept 15 bases outside the gene matches.

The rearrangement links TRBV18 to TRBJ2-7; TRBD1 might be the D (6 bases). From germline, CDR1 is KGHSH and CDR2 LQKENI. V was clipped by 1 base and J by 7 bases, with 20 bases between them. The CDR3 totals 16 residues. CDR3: CASSPLHEGQGGEQYF. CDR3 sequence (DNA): TGTGCCAGCTCACCACTCCACGAAGGGCAAGGGGGTGAGCAGTACTTC.

CDR3 sequence (DNA): TGTGCCAGCAGCCAAGGTTGGGGGGGCTACGAGCAGTACTTC. Protein product: CASSQGWGGYEQYF. V is TRBV14 and J is TRBJ2-7; 7 bases line up with TRBD2. The CDR3 contains 14 residues. With 1 base clipped from V and 3 bases from J, the junction kept 3 bases outside the gene matches. Germline-derived CDR1 and CDR2 are SGHDN and FVKESK. The whole variable domain, remainder taken from reference TRBV14 and TRBJ2-7, is EAGVTQFPSHSVIEKGQTVTLRCDPISGHDNLYWYRRVMGKEIKFLLHFVKESKQDESGMPNNRFLAERTGGTYSTLKVQPAELEDSGVYFCASSQGWGGYEQYFGPGTRLTVT.

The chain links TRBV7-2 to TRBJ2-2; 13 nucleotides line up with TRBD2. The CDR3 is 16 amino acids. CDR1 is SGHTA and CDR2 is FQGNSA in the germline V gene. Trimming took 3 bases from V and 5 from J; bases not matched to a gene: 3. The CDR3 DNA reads TGTGCCAGCAGCTTTGGACTAGCGGGAGAGACCGGGGAGCTGTTTTTT. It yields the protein CASSFGLAGETGELFF.

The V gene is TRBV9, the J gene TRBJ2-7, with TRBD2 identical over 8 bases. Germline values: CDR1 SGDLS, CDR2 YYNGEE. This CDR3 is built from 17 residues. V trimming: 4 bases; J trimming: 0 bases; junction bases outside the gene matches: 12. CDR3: CASSPHPLAGLSYEQYF. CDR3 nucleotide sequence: TGTGCCAGCAGCCCCCATCCTTTAGCGGGGCTCTCCTACGAGCAGTACTTC. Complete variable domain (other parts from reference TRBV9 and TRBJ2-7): DSGVTQTPKHLITATGQRVTLRCSPRSGDLSVYWYQQSLDQGLQFLIQYYNGEERAKGNILERFSAQQFPDLHSELNLSSLELGDSALYFCASSPHPLAGLSYEQYFGPGTRLTVT.

The chain's CDR3 is CASSLMAGTNTEAFF. The DNA of the CDR3 is TGTGCCAGCAGCTTGATGGCAGGGACCAACACTGAAGCTTTCTTT. The chain carries TRBV5-6 and TRBJ1-1, with a possible D match to TRBD1 (5 bases). With 1 base removed from V and 2 bases from J, the gap between germline ends came to 12 bases. Germline CDR1 is SGHDT and CDR2 is YYEEEE. The CDR3 contains 15 residues.

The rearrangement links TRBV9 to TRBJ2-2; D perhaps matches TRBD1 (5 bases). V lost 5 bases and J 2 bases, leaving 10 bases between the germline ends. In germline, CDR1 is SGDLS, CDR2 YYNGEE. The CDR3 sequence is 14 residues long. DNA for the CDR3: TGTGCCAGCAGTCAGGGAACCAACACCGGGGAGCTGTTTTTT. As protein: CASSQGTNTGELFF.

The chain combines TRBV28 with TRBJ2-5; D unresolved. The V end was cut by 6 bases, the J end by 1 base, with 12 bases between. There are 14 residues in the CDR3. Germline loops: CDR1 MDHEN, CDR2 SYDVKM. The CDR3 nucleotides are TGTGCCAGCAGCCCTGTCGGTTTCCAAGAGACCCAGTACTTC. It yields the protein CASSPVGFQETQYF.